Listed below are T cell receptor beta chains from one sample, sequenced in a study of blood T cells in healthy people across ages. TCRdb used MiXCR to reprocess the 5' RACE reads, holding one entry per CDR3 protein. The profile shows around 1,700,000 distinct CDR3 sequences, about 30% of them singletons. The specimen was blood. Receptor source: a young woman in good health. CDR3s include the opening cysteine and the closing phenylalanine or tryptophan. Fields, in order: D gene, V gene, clone size, J gene, CDR3 protein, CDR3 DNA. The D gene is left open where the match is weak. Size is omitted from some rows. Given values are once, few, many or a class for expanded clones.

.	TRBV2	.	TRBJ1-1	CAVGRGFAEAFF	TGTGCCGTGGGACGGGGGTTCGCTGAAGCTTTCTTT
TRBD2	TRBV20-1	few	TRBJ2-5	CSASLPGTSKETQYF	TGCAGTGCTAGCTTGCCCGGGACTAGCAAAGAGACCCAGTACTTC
.	TRBV12-3/TRBV12-4	.	TRBJ2-1	CAGTPGVAELLSSYNEQFF	TGTGCCGGCACTCCCGGGGTAGCGGAACTTCTAAGCTCCTACAATGAGCAGTTCTTC
.	TRBV29-1	many	TRBJ2-7	CSVRGHYYVEQYF	TGCAGCGTTAGAGGACACTATTACGTCGAGCAGTACTTC
TRBD2	TRBV7-9	few	TRBJ2-3	CASSFGSGGVADTQYF	TGTGCCAGCAGCTTCGGGTCGGGAGGAGTGGCAGATACGCAGTATTTT
TRBD2	TRBV20-1	few	TRBJ2-7	CSASSGTSYEQYF	TGCAGTGCTTCCTCCGGGACTAGCTACGAGCAGTACTTC
TRBD2	TRBV9	.	TRBJ2-1	CASSRGLAGGQPCQRRYNEQFF	TGTGCCAGCAGTAGGGGACTAGCGGGGGGGCAACCTTGCCAACGGCGGTACAATGAGCAGTTCTTC
.	TRBV6-8	.	TRBJ2-7	CASRRGALFEQYF	TGTGCCAGCAGGAGGGGAGCCCTCTTCGAGCAGTACTTC
.	TRBV2	many	TRBJ1-5	CASTGSRNQPQHF	TGTGCCAGCACCGGGTCGCGCAATCAGCCCCAGCATTTT
.	TRBV10-1	many	TRBJ2-7	CASSESKASYEQYF	TGCGCCAGCAGCGAATCTAAGGCTAGCTACGAGCAGTACTTC
.	TRBV7-9	.	TRBJ2-4	CAGSLDGNIQYF	TGTGCCGGCAGCTTGGACGGGAACATTCAGTACTTC
.	TRBV4-1	once	TRBJ2-1	CASSHLRGEGGASEQFF	TGCGCCAGCAGCCATCTCCGGGGGGAGGGGGGGGCCAGTGAGCAGTTCTTC
.	TRBV13	.	TRBJ2-3	CASSSSWWGDTDTQYF	TGTGCCAGCAGCTCTAGCTGGTGGGGGGACACAGATACGCAGTATTTT
.	TRBV7-3	.	TRBJ2-3	CASSLGSSTADTQYF	TGTGCCAGCAGCTTAGGATCTAGCACCGCAGATACGCAGTATTTT
.	TRBV7-9	.	TRBJ2-7	CASRGVGRRHSDEQYF	TGTGCCAGCAGGGGGGTTGGCAGGAGACACTCGGACGAGCAGTACTTC
TRBD1	TRBV20-1	.	TRBJ2-1	CSAQQGEQFF	TGCAGTGCACAACAGGGGGAGCAGTTCTTC
.	TRBV20-1	.	TRBJ2-1	CSARISGAAREQFF	TGCAGTGCTAGAATCAGCGGAGCGGCGCGTGAGCAGTTCTTC
.	TRBV5-1	many	TRBJ2-7	CASSLDGQQYF	TGCGCCAGCAGCTTGGATGGACAGCAGTACTTC
TRBD1	TRBV28	.	TRBJ2-3	CASRLGTGSLPDTQYF	TGTGCCAGCAGACTGGGGACAGGGAGTCTACCAGATACGCAGTATTTT
.	TRBV15	few	TRBJ1-1	CATAVGLGQTEAFF	TGTGCCACCGCTGTGGGCCTAGGGCAGACTGAAGCTTTCTTT
TRBD2	TRBV20-1	few	TRBJ2-7	CSARGVAGDYEQYF	TGCAGTGCTAGAGGGGTAGCGGGGGACTACGAGCAGTACTTC
.	TRBV6-2/TRBV6-3	.	TRBJ2-5	CASGREAHYKQYF	TGTGCCAGCGGACGGGAAGCCCACTACAAGCAGTACTTC
TRBD2	TRBV5-4	.	TRBJ2-7	CASSSRTSGGYEQYF	TGTGCCAGCAGCTCCAGGACTAGCGGGGGGTACGAGCAGTACTTC
.	TRBV12-3/TRBV12-4	.	TRBJ2-3	CASSFDPKAQYF	TGTGCCAGCAGTTTCGACCCGAAAGCGCAGTATTTT
.	TRBV6-6	many	TRBJ1-5	CASSQGRHQPQHF	TGTGCCAGCAGTCAAGGACGCCATCAGCCCCAGCATTTT
.	TRBV20-1	.	TRBJ2-1	CSARGPGHPYNEQFF	TGCAGTGCTAGAGGTCCGGGACACCCTTACAATGAGCAGTTCTTC
TRBD1	TRBV4-1	many	TRBJ1-1	CASSPRPGQRNTEAFF	TGCGCCAGCAGCCCGCGGCCGGGACAGAGGAACACTGAAGCTTTCTTT
.	TRBV21-1	.	TRBJ2-3	CASSQDRVGVTDTQYF	TGTGCCAGCAGCCAAGACCGGGTAGGGGTCACAGATACGCAGTATTTT
.	TRBV27	once	TRBJ1-5	CASSLIQQSQPQHF	TGTGCCAGCAGTTTAATCCAACAGAGTCAGCCCCAGCATTTT
TRBD1	TRBV19	few	TRBJ1-2	CASSTLTGNYGYTF	TGTGCCAGTAGTACACTGACAGGGAACTATGGCTACACCTTC
.	TRBV20-1	.	TRBJ2-2	CSARPSTYYEQYFGPGAGELFF	.
TRBD2	TRBV5-1	few	TRBJ2-1	CASSLGIAGGAYNEQFF	TGCGCCAGCAGCTTGGGGATAGCGGGGGGTGCCTACAATGAGCAGTTCTTC
.	TRBV3-1	.	TRBJ1-4	CASRPARGGNEKLFF	TGTGCCAGCAGACCGGCTCGGGGGGGGAATGAAAAACTGTTTTTT
TRBD1	TRBV7-2	few	TRBJ1-4	CASSTGGTGLGEKLFF	TGTGCCAGCAGCACTGGAGGGACAGGGTTGGGAGAAAAACTGTTTTTT
.	TRBV5-6	.	TRBJ1-5	CASSLFVEGLEGNQPQHF	TGTGCCAGCAGCTTATTTGTGGAGGGGCTAGAGGGCAATCAGCCCCAGCATTTT
.	TRBV2	many	TRBJ2-1	CASGEGVSPLFF	TGTGCCAGCGGTGAGGGGGTCTCCCCGCTGTTCTTC
TRBD2	TRBV2	.	TRBJ2-7	CASSAESGKSYEQYF	TGTGCCAGCAGCGCAGAGAGCGGGAAATCCTATGAGCAGTACTTC
TRBD2	TRBV12-3/TRBV12-4	.	TRBJ2-7	CASSPPRGGRGEYEQYF	TGTGCCAGCAGTCCTCCCCGGGGGGGAAGGGGGGAGTACGAGCAGTACTTC
TRBD1	TRBV20-1	.	TRBJ1-2	CSARVAGQGSGYTF	TGCAGTGCTAGAGTCGCGGGACAGGGAAGCGGCTACACCTTC
.	TRBV6-5	many	TRBJ1-2	CASSPSSRGYTF	TGTGCCAGCAGCCCCTCATCACGGGGCTACACCTTC
.	TRBV20-1	.	TRBJ2-5	CSADNSGSPQETQYF	TGCAGTGCTGATAATAGTGGGAGCCCCCAAGAGACCCAGTACTTC
.	TRBV29-1	many	TRBJ2-1	CSVGGTASYNEQFF	TGCAGCGTTGGAGGGACGGCGTCCTACAATGAGCAGTTCTTC
.	TRBV24-1	.	TRBJ2-5	CATSDTKYQETQYF	TGTGCCACCAGTGATACAAAGTACCAAGAGACCCAGTACTTC
.	TRBV29-1	many	TRBJ2-1	CSVMDNEQFF	TGCAGCGTTATGGACAATGAGCAGTTCTTC
TRBD2	TRBV19	.	TRBJ2-3	CASSKDGGGGAISTDTQYF	TGTGCCAGTAGTAAAGACGGTGGCGGGGGGGCTATCAGTACAGATACGCAGTATTTT
TRBD2	TRBV7-6	few	TRBJ2-2	CASRDSGGNTGELFF	TGTGCCAGCCGAGATAGCGGGGGGAACACCGGGGAGCTGTTTTTT